This T cell receptor beta chain appears in the sequencing data of a study of CD8 T cells in Susac syndrome. Study overall: Within the sequenced group of Susac syndrome patients, about 6 showed active disease and fewer than 10 were in remission.

The length of the CDR3 is 13 residues. The germline CDR1 and CDR2 sequences are DFQATT and SNEGSKA (reference sequence). V lost 6 bases, J lost 0 bases, and 9 bases lay in between. After extraction with the RNeasy kit, roughly 0.45 to 1 ug of the RNA was reverse transcribed using random hexamers. MiXCR, run by TCRdb on the immunoSEQ multiplex PCR reads, gives a single entry per CDR3 protein. The repertoire holds around 190,000 distinct CDR3 sequences, with 90% to 95% as singletons. The specimen was CD4+ T cells from PBMCs. The sequence came from a human donor with Susac syndrome. The chain joins TRBV20-1 to TRBJ1-5, with D tentatively TRBD1 (5 bases). The DNA of the CDR3 is TGCAGTGCCACGACAGCTAGCAATCAGCCCCAGCATTTT. This sequence encodes CSATTASNQPQHF.